The clone carrying this TCR beta chain was counted a few times. The antigen is undetermined. The source of the sample is a study of blood T cells in healthy people across ages. A sample-barcoded 5' primer and a J-beta primer mix were used in a second PCR of about 7 to 12 cycles. TCRdb reanalysed the 5' RACE reads using MiXCR and keeps one entry per CDR3 protein. The sample yields some 1.1 million distinct CDR3 sequences, 35% to 45% seen once. In germline, CDR1 is MGHDK, CDR2 SYGVNS. The CDR3 consists of 16 residues. V lost 3 bases to trimming and J lost 0 bases, with 9 bases between them. Points from the study as a whole: It was found that TCR beta diversity correlated strongly with the percentage of naive T cells.

The sample comprised blood. The receptor was isolated from a man between 18 and 35 years old in good health. The rearrangement uses TRBV25-1 and TRBJ1-6, with no clear D. The CDR3 region has the DNA TGTGCCAGCAGTGACCGACCCACCTCCTATAATTCACCCCTCCACTTT. Protein product: CASSDRPTSYNSPLHF.